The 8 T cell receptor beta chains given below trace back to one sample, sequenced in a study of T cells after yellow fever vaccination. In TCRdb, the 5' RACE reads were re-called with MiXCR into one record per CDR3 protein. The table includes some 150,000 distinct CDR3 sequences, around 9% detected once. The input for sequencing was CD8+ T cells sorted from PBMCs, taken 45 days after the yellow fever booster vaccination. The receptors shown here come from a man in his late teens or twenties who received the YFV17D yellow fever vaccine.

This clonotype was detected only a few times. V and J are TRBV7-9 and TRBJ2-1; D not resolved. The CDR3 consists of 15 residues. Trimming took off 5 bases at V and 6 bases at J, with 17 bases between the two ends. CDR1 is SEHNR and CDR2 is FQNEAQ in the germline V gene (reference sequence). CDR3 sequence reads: CASSPRVRVSNEQFF. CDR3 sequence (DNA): TGTGCCAGCAGCCCCCGGGTTAGGGTTAGCAATGAGCAGTTCTTC.

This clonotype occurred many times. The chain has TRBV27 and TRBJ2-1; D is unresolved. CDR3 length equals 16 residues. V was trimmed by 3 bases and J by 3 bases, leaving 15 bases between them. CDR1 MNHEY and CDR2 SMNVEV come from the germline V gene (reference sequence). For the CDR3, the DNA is TGTGCCAGCAGTTTTAGTTACAGCCGTTACTACAATGAGCAGTTCTTC. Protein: CASSFSYSRYYNEQFF.

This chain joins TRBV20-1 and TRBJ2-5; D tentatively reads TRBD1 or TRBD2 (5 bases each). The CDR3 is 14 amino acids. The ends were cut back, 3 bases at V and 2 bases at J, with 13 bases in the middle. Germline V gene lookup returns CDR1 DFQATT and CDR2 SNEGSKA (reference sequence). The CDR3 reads CSASEGRGQETQYF. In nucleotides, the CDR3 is TGCAGTGCTAGTGAGGGGCGCGGGCAAGAGACCCAGTACTTC.

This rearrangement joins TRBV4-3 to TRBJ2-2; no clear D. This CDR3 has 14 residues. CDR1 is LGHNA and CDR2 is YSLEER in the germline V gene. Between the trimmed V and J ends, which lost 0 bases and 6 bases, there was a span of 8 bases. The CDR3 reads CASSQDPGSGELFF. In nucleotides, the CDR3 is TGCGCCAGCAGCCAAGATCCAGGTTCCGGGGAGCTGTTTTTT.

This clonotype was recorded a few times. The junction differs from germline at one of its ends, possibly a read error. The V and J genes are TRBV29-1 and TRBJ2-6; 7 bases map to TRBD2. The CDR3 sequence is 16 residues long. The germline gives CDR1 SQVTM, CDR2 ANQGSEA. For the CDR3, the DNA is TGCAGCGTTGTCACCGAGACCCCAAGCGGGGCCAACGTCGTGACTTTC. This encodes CSVVTETPSGANVVTF.

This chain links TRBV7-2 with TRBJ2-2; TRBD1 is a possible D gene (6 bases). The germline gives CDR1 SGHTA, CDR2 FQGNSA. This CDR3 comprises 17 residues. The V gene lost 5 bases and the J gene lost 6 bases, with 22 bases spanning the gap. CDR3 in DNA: TGTGCCAGCAGCCTAGACCCCGGGACAACCGTGGCCGGGGAGCTGTTTTTT. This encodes CASSLDPGTTVAGELFF. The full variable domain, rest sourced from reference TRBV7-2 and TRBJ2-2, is GAGVSQSPSNKVTEKGKDVELRCDPISGHTALYWYRQSLGQGLEFLIYFQGNSAPDKSGLPSDRFSAERTGGSVSTLTIQRTQQEDSAVYLCASSLDPGTTVAGELFFGEGSRLTVL.

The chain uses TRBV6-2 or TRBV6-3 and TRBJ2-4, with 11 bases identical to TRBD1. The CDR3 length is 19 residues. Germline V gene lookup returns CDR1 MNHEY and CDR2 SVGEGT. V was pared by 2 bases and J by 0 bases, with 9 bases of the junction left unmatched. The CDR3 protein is CASSYPGTGGSLAKNIQYF. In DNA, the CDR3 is TGTGCCAGCAGTTACCCCGGGACAGGGGGTTCCTTAGCCAAAAACATTCAGTACTTC.

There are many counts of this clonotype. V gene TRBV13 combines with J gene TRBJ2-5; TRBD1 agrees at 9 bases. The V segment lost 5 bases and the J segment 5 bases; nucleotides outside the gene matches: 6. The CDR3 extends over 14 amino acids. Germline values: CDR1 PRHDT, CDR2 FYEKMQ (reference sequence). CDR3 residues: CASSAGTGSETQYF. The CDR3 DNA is TGTGCCAGCAGCGCCGGGACAGGGTCGGAGACCCAGTACTTC.